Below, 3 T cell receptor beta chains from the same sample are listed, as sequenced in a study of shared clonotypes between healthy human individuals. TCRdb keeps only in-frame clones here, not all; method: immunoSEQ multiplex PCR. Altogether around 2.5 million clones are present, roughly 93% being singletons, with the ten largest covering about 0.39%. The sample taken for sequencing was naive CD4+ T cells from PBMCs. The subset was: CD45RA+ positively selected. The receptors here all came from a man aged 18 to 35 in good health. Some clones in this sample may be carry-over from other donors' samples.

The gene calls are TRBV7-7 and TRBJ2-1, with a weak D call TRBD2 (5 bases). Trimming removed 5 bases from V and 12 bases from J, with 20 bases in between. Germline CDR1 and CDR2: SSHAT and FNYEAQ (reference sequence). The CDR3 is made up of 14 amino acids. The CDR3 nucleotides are TGTGCCAGCAGCCCCATATGGGAGCCACCAGGGCAGTTCTTC. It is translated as CASSPIWEPPGQFF.

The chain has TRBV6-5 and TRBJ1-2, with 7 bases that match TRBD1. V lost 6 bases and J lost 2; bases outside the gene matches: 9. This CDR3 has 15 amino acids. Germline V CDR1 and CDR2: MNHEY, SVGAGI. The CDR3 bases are TGTGCCAGCAGGAGCGGACAGGCAGGAAACTATGGCTACACCTTC. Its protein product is CASRSGQAGNYGYTF.

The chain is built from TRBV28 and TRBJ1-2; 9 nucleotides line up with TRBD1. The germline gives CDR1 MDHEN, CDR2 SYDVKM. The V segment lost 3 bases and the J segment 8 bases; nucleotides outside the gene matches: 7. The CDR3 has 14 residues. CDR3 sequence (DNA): TGTGCCAGCAGTTTGTGGACAGGGGTGGAAGGCTACACCTTC. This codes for CASSLWTGVEGYTF.